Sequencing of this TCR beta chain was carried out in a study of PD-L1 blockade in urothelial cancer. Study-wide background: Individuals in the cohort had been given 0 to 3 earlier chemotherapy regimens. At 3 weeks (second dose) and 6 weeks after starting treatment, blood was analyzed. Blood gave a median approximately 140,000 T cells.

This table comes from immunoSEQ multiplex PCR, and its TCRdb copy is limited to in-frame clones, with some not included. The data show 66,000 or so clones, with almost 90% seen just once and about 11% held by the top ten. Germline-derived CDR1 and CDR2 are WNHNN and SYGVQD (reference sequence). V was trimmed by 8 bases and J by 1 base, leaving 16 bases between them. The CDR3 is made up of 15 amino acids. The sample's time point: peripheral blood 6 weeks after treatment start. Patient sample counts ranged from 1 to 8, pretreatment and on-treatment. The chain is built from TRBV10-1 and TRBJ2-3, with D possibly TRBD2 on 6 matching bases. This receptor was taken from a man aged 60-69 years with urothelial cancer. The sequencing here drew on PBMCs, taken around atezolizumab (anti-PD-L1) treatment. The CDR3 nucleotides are TGCGCCAGCGGGGGATCAGGAGGGGGCACAGATACGCAGTATTTT. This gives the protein CASGGSGGGTDTQYF.